A selection of T cell receptor beta chains follows, all from one sample in a study of somatic mutations in cytotoxic T cells in rheumatoid arthritis. Sequenced by immunoSEQ multiplex PCR; TCRdb stores in-frame clones only, minus some. The top ten hold about 5% of the sample, which has fewer than 20,000 clones, roughly 72% seen once. The sequencing input was CD8+ T cells sorted from blood. The receptors were gathered from a man aged 60 to 75 in good health. Each CDR3 is given with its conserved first and last residue. The D gene is left open where the match is weak. The size field is filled for only some rows; it gives once, few, many or a size class.

d_gene: TRBD2
j_gene: TRBJ2-1
abundance: NA
v_gene: TRBV14
CDR3nt: TGTGCCAGCAGTCAGACTAGCGGGAGGGCCAATGAGCAGTTCTTC
CDR3aa: CASSQTSGRANEQFF

d_gene: TRBD2
j_gene: TRBJ2-1
abundance: NA
v_gene: TRBV30
CDR3nt: TGTGCCTGGGCTAGCGGGAGGTCTTACAATGAGCAGTTCTTC
CDR3aa: CAWASGRSYNEQFF

d_gene: TRBD2
j_gene: TRBJ2-5
abundance: NA
v_gene: TRBV2
CDR3nt: TGTGCCAGCAGTGACGGGGGGGAGCGAGGAGAGACCCAGTACTTC
CDR3aa: CASSDGGERGETQYF

d_gene: TRBD1
j_gene: TRBJ2-7
abundance: once
v_gene: TRBV6-1
CDR3nt: TGTGCCAGCAGTGAGGAGGACAGGGATAACGAGCAGTACTTC
CDR3aa: CASSEEDRDNEQYF

d_gene: NA
j_gene: TRBJ2-1
abundance: NA
v_gene: TRBV19
CDR3nt: TGTGCCAGTAGTTCTCCCTATGAGCAGTTCTTC
CDR3aa: CASSSPYEQFF

d_gene: TRBD1
j_gene: TRBJ2-7
abundance: NA
v_gene: TRBV7-8
CDR3nt: TGTGCCAGCAGCTGGGACAGGGGGTTTTACGAGCAGTACTTC
CDR3aa: CASSWDRGFYEQYF

d_gene: TRBD2
j_gene: TRBJ2-1
abundance: medium-sized
v_gene: TRBV9
CDR3nt: TGTGCCAGCAGCGTACTAGCGGGGGGGTTCAATGAGCAGTTCTTC
CDR3aa: CASSVLAGGFNEQFF

d_gene: NA
j_gene: TRBJ1-6
abundance: NA
v_gene: TRBV5-1
CDR3nt: TGCGCCAGCAGCGTGAAAGGGGATAATTCACCCCTCCACTTT
CDR3aa: CASSVKGDNSPLHF

d_gene: TRBD1
j_gene: TRBJ2-1
abundance: NA
v_gene: TRBV11-2
CDR3nt: TGTGCCAGCAGCCCACCGGACAGGGGAAAGAATGAGCAGTTCTTC
CDR3aa: CASSPPDRGKNEQFF

d_gene: TRBD2
j_gene: TRBJ2-1
abundance: NA
v_gene: TRBV7-6
CDR3nt: TGTGCCAGCAGCTTCGGGCGGGAGATCGATGAGCAGTTCTTC
CDR3aa: CASSFGREIDEQFF

d_gene: NA
j_gene: TRBJ2-4
abundance: NA
v_gene: TRBV10-3
CDR3nt: TGTGCCATCAGTGACCCACAGGACCAGAACATTCAGTACTTC
CDR3aa: CAISDPQDQNIQYF

d_gene: NA
j_gene: TRBJ2-3
abundance: NA
v_gene: TRBV7-7
CDR3nt: TGTGCCAGCAGCTTAGATGGGCTAGCTACGCAGTATTTT
CDR3aa: CASSLDGLATQYF

d_gene: NA
j_gene: TRBJ2-7
abundance: NA
v_gene: TRBV18
CDR3nt: TGTGCCAGCTCACCAGACACCTCCTACGAGCAGTACTTC
CDR3aa: CASSPDTSYEQYF